The clone carrying this T cell receptor (beta chain) was picked up one time. Its antigen is as yet unknown. The data were obtained in a study of T cell responses to AZD1222 COVID-19 vaccine. V was trimmed by 0 bases and J by 1 base, leaving 10 bases between them. This CDR3 has 16 amino acids. Per germline, CDR1 MNHEY and CDR2 SVGAGI. Study-level results: After two AZD1222 doses, spike-specific TCR breadth and depth rose versus day 0. Baseline antibody screening turned up just 6 or 7 seropositive AZD1222 recipients.

TCRdb's copy holds only in-frame clones and misses some; the assay was immunoSEQ multiplex PCR. The data contain under 150,000 clones, roughly nine tenths of them singletons. Specimen: peripheral blood, collected 28 days after the second AZD1222 dose. The receptor was derived from an adult who received the AZD1222 COVID-19 vaccine. V is TRBV6-5 and J is TRBJ2-4; D remains unclear. CDR3: CASSYSGIGAKNIQYF. The CDR3 nucleotides read TGTGCCAGCAGTTACTCAGGGATTGGGGCCAAAAACATTCAGTACTTC.